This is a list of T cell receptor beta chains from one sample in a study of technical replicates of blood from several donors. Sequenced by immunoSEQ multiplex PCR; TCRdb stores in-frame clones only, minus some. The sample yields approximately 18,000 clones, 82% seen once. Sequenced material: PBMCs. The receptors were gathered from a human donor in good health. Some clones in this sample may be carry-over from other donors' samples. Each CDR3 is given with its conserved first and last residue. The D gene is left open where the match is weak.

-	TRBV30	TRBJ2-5	CAWSLGGETQYF
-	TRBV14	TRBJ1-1	CASSLGMGRGNTEAFF
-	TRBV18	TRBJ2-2	CASSPFETWANTGELFF
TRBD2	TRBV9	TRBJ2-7	CASSPLSTGTSTFEQYF
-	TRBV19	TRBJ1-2	CASSLRTDGGYRGYTF
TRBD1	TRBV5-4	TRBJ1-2	CASSGKQGSHYGYTF
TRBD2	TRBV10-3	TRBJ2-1	CAISPNVGLAGGYEQFF
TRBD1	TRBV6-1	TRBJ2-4	CASTPRGLGIQYF
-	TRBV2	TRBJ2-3	CASSAAETTDTQYF
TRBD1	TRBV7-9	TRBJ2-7	CASSRQGAYSYEQYF
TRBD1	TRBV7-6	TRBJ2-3	CASSQGTGGGTDTQYF
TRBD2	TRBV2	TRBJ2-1	CASSEYSSGRAYNEQFF
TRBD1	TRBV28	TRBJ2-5	CASSLAGGMKTQYF
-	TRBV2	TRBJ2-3	CASSDVVTVGDTQYF
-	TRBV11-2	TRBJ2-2	CASSPPQGHGGELFF
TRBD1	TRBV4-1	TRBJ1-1	CASSHRQGVTEAFF
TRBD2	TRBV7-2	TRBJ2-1	CASSSRTSGRWGEQFF
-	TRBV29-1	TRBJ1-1	CSASTVMNTEAFF
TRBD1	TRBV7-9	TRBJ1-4	CASSPRQGFGEKLFF
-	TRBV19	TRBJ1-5	CASSPQGGSNQPQHF
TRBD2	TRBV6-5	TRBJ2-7	CASSYARLAGAEQYF
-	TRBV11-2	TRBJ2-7	CASSYPYGRSYEQYF
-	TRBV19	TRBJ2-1	CASGQLSYNEQFF
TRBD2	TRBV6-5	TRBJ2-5	CASSYETSGPQETQYF
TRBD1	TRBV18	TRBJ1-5	CASSPPGQGGQPQHF
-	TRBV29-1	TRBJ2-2	CSVHTHMDSGELFF
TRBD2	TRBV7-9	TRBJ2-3	CASSFPGGSTDTQYF
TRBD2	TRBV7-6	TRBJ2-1	CASSSEAGSYNEQFF
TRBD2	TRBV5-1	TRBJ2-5	CASSLATYLGLAGWTQYF
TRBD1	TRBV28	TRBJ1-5	CASSDREEVQPQHF
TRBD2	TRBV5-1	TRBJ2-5	CASRSTSGGETQYF
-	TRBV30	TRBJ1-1	CAWRATEAFF
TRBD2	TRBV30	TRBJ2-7	CASQTSGRIEQYF
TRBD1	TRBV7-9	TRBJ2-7	CASRGQGTYEQYF
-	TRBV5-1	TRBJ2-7	CASSLDSFSYEQYF
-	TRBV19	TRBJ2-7	CASKDRVSYEQYF
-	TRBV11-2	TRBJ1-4	CASSLEYDSPNEKLFF
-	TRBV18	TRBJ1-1	CASSPDSAEAFF
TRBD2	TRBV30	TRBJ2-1	CAWGGTSGSEQFF
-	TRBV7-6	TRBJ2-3	CASSPSPGPGADTQYF
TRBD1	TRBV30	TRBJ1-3	CAWRHPGTAGNTIYF
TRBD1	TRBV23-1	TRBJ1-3	CASSTGAISSGNTIYF
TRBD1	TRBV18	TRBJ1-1	CASSPMGTENTEAFF
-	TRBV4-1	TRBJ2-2	CASSQDLVEANTGELFF
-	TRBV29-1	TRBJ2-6	CSVLTAAGANVLTF
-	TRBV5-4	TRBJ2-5	CASSSGQKETQYF
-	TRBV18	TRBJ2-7	CASSPFPGSEQYF
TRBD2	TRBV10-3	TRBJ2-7	CAINGGGKVGLRVTYEQYF
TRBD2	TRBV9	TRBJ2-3	CASSPAGEATDTQYF
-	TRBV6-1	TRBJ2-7	CASIASAARYEQYF
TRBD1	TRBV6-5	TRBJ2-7	CASSSSPGTVSYEQYF
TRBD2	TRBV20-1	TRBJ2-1	CSAAVGTKEFF
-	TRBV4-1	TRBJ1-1	CASSHIGRGRNTEAFF
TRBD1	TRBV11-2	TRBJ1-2	CASSFIDRANYGYTF